The TCR beta chain under discussion was sequenced for a study of T cells after yellow fever vaccination. The germline V and J ends were trimmed by 7 bases and 1 base, with 20 bases remaining between them. This CDR3 has 16 amino acids. This clonotype occurred many times. TCRdb reanalysed the 5' RACE reads using MiXCR and keeps one entry per CDR3 protein. Found here are approximately 31,000 distinct CDR3 sequences, 8% to 11% of them singletons; the top ten hold around 12%. This receptor was obtained from a man aged 18 to 29 who received the YFV17D yellow fever vaccine. The source was PBMCs, either bulk or a sorted T-cell subset (CD4+, CD8+, memory, or dextramer-sorted; not recorded which), collected roughly 14 days after the first yellow fever vaccination. The V and J genes are TRBV12-3 or TRBV12-4 and TRBJ2-7, with TRBD2 as a possible D gene (6 bases). CDR3 in DNA: TGTGCCAGCACCCAGACCGGGACTCCGCGTTCCTACGAGCAGTACGTC. Protein product: CASTQTGTPRSYEQYV.